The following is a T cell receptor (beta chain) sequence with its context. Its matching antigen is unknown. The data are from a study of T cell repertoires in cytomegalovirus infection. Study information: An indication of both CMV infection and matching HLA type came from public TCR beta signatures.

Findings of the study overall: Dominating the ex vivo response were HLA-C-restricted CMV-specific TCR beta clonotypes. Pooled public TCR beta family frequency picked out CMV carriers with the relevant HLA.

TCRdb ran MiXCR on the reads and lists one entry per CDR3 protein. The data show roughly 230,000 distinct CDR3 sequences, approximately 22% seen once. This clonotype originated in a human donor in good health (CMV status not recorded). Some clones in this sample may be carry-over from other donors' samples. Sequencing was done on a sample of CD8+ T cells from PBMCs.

The CDR3 DNA reads as TGTGCCAGCAGCGAAGGCAGTCCGAGCTCCTACGAGCAGTACTTC. Protein: CASSEGSPSSYEQYF. V usage is TRBV7-6 and J usage is TRBJ2-7; D gene uncertain. The length of the CDR3 is 15 residues. With 5 bases removed from V and 0 bases from J, the gap between germline ends came to 14 bases. In germline, CDR1 is SGHVS, CDR2 FNYEAQ.